Below, 7 T cell receptor beta chains from the same sample are listed, as sequenced in a study of blood T cell repertoires in COVID-19. Using immunoSEQ multiplex PCR, the repertoire was profiled, and TCRdb retains in-frame clones only, with some absent. The sample contains approximately 290,000 clones, more than 85% of which appear only once. The specimen was peripheral blood. Receptors were obtained from a man younger than 40 with acute or convalescent COVID-19.

This clone was detected only a few times. The chain is built from TRBV6-1 and TRBJ1-6, with a tentative D call TRBD1 (5 bases). V lost 3 bases, J lost 14 bases, and 14 bases lay in between. Germline values: CDR1 MNHNS, CDR2 SASEGT. This CDR3 has 13 amino acids. The DNA of the CDR3 is TGTGCCAGCAGTGAGACAGACCAATACACCCTCCACTTT. The encoded protein is CASSETDQYTLHF.

This chain links TRBV19 with TRBJ1-5; weak D call: TRBD1 (5 bases). This CDR3 comprises 16 residues. Trimming removed 1 base from V and 6 bases from J, with 16 bases in between. Looked up from germline, CDR1 is LNHDA and CDR2 is SQIVND (reference sequence). The CDR3 DNA sequence: TGTGCCAGTAGTATAGGGGCTGGCAGGGTAGGTCAGCCCCAGCATTTT. Its protein is CASSIGAGRVGQPQHF.

The chain employs TRBV5-4 and TRBJ2-1; no definite D call. Trimming pared 2 bases from V and 4 bases from J, leaving 7 bases between. There are 13 residues in the CDR3. Germline V gives CDR1 SGHNT, CDR2 YYREEE (reference sequence). This chain's CDR3 is CASSFIEYNEQFF. CDR3 DNA: TGTGCCAGCAGCTTTATCGAGTACAATGAGCAGTTCTTC.

V gene TRBV5-1 combines with J gene TRBJ2-2; D may be TRBD2 (5 bases). The CDR3 loop spans 15 amino acids. V was cut by 3 bases and J by 4 bases, with 13 bases left in between. Per germline, CDR1 SGHRS and CDR2 YFSETQ. The CDR3 coding sequence is TGCGCCAGCAGCTGGGGTAGCGCCTCCACCGGGGAGCTGTTTTTT. Translating it yields CASSWGSASTGELFF.

The V gene is TRBV9, the J gene TRBJ1-6; 7 bases are shared with TRBD1. The germline gives CDR1 SGDLS, CDR2 YYNGEE. The CDR3 length is 14 residues. V dropped 4 bases and J dropped 6; count of bases not matched to a gene: 4. In DNA, the CDR3 is TGTGCCAGCAGCTCGACAGGGTTTAATTCACCCCTCCACTTT. Translation gives CASSSTGFNSPLHF.

V gene TRBV5-1 combines with J gene TRBJ2-3, with D hard to call. The ends were cut back, 4 bases at V and 2 bases at J, with 8 bases in the middle. Germline CDR1 reads SGHRS; CDR2 reads YFSETQ. This CDR3 is built from 13 residues. CDR3: CASSTALTDTQYF. The CDR3 region has the DNA TGCGCCAGCAGCACTGCCCTCACAGATACGCAGTATTTT.

The V and J genes are TRBV30 and TRBJ1-4; D not resolved. Germline CDR1 is GTSNPN and CDR2 is SVGIG (reference sequence). The V gene lost 5 bases and the J gene lost 4 bases, with 8 bases spanning the gap. This CDR3 comprises 12 residues. CDR3 sequence (DNA): TGTGCCTGGCGACGGGATAATGAAAAACTGTTTTTT. Protein product: CAWRRDNEKLFF.